This T cell receptor (beta chain) was obtained from a study of blood T cell repertoires in COVID-19. Study summary: Researchers got acute and convalescent COVID-19 samples from the United States, Italy and Spain.

The length of the CDR3 is 14 residues. V lost 2 bases, J lost 1 base, and 7 bases lay in between. Germline V lookup: CDR1 LNHNV, CDR2 YYDKDF (reference sequence). Per the study methods: Reference gene primer amplification gave estimated nucleated cell counts. The data were produced by immunoSEQ multiplex PCR, yet TCRdb's version contains in-frame clones alone and is incomplete. From that table come the V and J calls and clone size; the DNA was used to work out D and trimming. The sample carries 130,000 to 150,000 clones, around 84% recorded once. The source is a human donor in a cohort sampled during active COVID-19. Sequencing was done on a sample of peripheral blood. This chain uses TRBV15 with TRBJ2-3; no clear D gene. The CDR3 nucleotides are TGTGCCACCAGCAGAATGCTAGGCACAGATACGCAGTATTTT. Translation gives CATSRMLGTDTQYF.